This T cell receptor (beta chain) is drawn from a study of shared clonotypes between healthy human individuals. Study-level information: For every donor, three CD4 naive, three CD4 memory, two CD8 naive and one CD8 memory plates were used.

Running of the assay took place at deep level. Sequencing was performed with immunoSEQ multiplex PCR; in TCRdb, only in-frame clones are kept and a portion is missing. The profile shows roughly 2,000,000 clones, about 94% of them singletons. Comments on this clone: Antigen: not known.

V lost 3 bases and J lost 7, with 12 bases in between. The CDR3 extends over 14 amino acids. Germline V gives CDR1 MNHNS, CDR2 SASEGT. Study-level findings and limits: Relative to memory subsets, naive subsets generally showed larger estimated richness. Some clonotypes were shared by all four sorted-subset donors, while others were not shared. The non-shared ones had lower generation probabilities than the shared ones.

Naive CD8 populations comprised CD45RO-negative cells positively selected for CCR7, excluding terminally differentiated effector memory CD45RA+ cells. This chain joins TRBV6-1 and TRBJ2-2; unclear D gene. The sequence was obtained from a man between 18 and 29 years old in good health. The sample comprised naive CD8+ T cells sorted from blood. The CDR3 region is CASSEESLVGELFF. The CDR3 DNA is TGTGCCAGCAGTGAGGAATCCCTCGTCGGGGAGCTGTTTTTT.